These 29 T cell receptor beta chains were sequenced from one sample in a study of cytomegalovirus exposure and HLA in healthy donors. The study ran its PCR with 60 Vbeta and 13 Jbeta primers. Data came from immunoSEQ multiplex PCR; TCRdb stores just in-frame clones and leaves some out. Of a few hundred thousand clones in the sample, roughly 80% are singletons; the top ten hold approximately 1.4%. The material sequenced was PBMCs. The receptors come from a girl aged 5-17 years in good health and CMV-seronegative.

This clone was detected once. The rearrangement links TRBV28 to TRBJ2-7; D is possibly TRBD1 (6 bases). Germline V gene lookup returns CDR1 MDHEN and CDR2 SYDVKM. The V and J ends lost 1 base and 2 bases respectively, with 12 bases between them. This CDR3 is built from 15 residues. CDR3 nucleotides: TGTGCCAGCAGTTTATCGGGGACATTCCCCTACGAGCAGTACTTC. Translated: CASSLSGTFPYEQYF.

The sample holds a few counts of this clone. The genes are TRBV7-9 and TRBJ2-7; tentative D call: TRBD1 (6 bases). Germline V gives CDR1 SEHNR, CDR2 FQNEAQ (reference sequence). Trimming left V 5 bases short and J 1 base short, with 21 bases between. This CDR3 is built from 17 residues. This CDR3 is CASSPQQTGSLSYEQYF. The CDR3 nucleotides are TGTGCCAGCAGCCCTCAACAGACAGGATCCTTATCCTACGAGCAGTACTTC.

The chain couples TRBV15 to TRBJ1-4; TRBD1 is a possible D gene (5 bases). This CDR3 is built from 16 residues. V was pared by 1 base and J by 4 bases, with 13 bases between. The germline V gene encodes CDR1 LNHNV and CDR2 YYDKDF (reference sequence). The CDR3: CATSRGGAGLNEKLFF. The CDR3 nucleotides read TGTGCCACCAGCAGAGGTGGGGCAGGGCTTAATGAAAAACTGTTTTTT.

This rearrangement joins TRBV6-1 to TRBJ2-3, with TRBD1 as a possible D gene (6 bases). Germline V gene data show CDR1 as MNHNS and CDR2 as SASEGT. V lost 1 base to trimming and J lost 4 bases, with 18 bases between them. This CDR3 is built from 17 residues. The CDR3 sequence: CASSEVQTGKRADTQYF. Here the CDR3 DNA reads TGTGCCAGCAGTGAAGTCCAAACAGGGAAGAGGGCAGATACGCAGTATTTT.

The chain employs TRBV4-2 and TRBJ2-7; 10 bases are shared with TRBD2. V lost 4 bases to trimming and J lost 0 bases; unmatched junction nucleotides: 6. The CDR3 runs 16 residues. Germline lookup yields CDR1 LGHNA and CDR2 YNFKEQ. CDR3: CASSPRSGGVSYEQYF. The DNA for the CDR3 is TGTGCCAGCAGCCCGCGGAGCGGGGGGGTCTCCTACGAGCAGTACTTC.

The chain carries TRBV2 and TRBJ1-6; D might be TRBD1 (5 bases). The germline CDR1 and CDR2 sequences are SNHLY and FYNNEI. The V and J ends lost 10 bases and 0 bases respectively, with 13 bases between them. The CDR3 runs to 15 residues. The CDR3 protein is CAIPRGSSYNSPLHF. The CDR3 DNA sequence: TGTGCCATCCCAAGGGGTAGCTCCTATAATTCACCCCTCCACTTT.

This clone has only one observation. This chain connects TRBV27 to TRBJ1-2; TRBD1 aligns across 7 bases. After removal of 5 bases from V and 8 bases from J, the junction contained 14 bases not matched to a gene. This CDR3 is 15 amino acids long. The germline gives CDR1 MNHEY, CDR2 SMNVEV (reference sequence). In DNA form, the CDR3 reads TGTGCCAGCAGTCTAACCGCCGGGACAGTATTCGGCTACACCTTC. Encoded protein: CASSLTAGTVFGYTF.

This rearrangement joins TRBV7-3 to TRBJ2-5; D ambiguous. CDR3 length: 13 amino acids. Germline CDR1 is SGHTA and CDR2 is FQGTGA. V shed 2 bases and J shed 0 bases, with 4 bases lying between them. This CDR3 reads CASSLGNQETQYF. The CDR3 bases are TGTGCCAGCAGCTTAGGCAACCAAGAGACCCAGTACTTC. Drawing the rest from reference TRBV7-3 and TRBJ2-5, the complete variable domain is GAGVSQTPSNKVTEKGKYVELRCDPISGHTALYWYRQSLGQGPEFLIYFQGTGAADDSGLPNDRFFAVRPEGSVSTLKIQRTERGDSAVYLCASSLGNQETQYFGPGTRLLVL.

The chain couples TRBV29-1 to TRBJ2-3; TRBD1 agrees at 9 bases. The CDR3 contains 14 residues. CDR1 and CDR2 from the germline V gene are SQVTM and ANQGSEA. J was trimmed by 4 bases and V by 6 bases; bases with no gene match: 8. The CDR3 DNA follows: TGCAGCGTGCCCGGGACAGGGTTCTCAGATACGCAGTATTTT. Its protein is CSVPGTGFSDTQYF.

The V call is TRBV7-9, the J call TRBJ1-1; TRBD1 might be the D (6 bases). This CDR3 has 16 residues. V was clipped by 0 bases and J by 6 bases, with 17 bases between them. CDR1 is SEHNR and CDR2 is FQNEAQ in the germline V gene (reference sequence). CDR3 amino acids: CASSLARGRGSPEAFF. The CDR3 nucleotides read TGTGCCAGCAGCTTAGCTCGGGGAAGGGGGAGCCCTGAAGCTTTCTTT. The full variable domain, completed using reference TRBV7-9 and TRBJ1-1, is DTGVSQNPRHKITKRGQNVTFRCDPISEHNRLYWYRQTLGQGPEFLTYFQNEAQLEKSRLLSDRFSAERPKGSFSTLEIQRTEQGDSAMYLCASSLARGRGSPEAFFGQGTRLTVV.

For this clone: Distinct nucleotide sequences in the sample also encode this CDR3. The rearrangement links TRBV28 to TRBJ1-2, with TRBD1 as a possible D gene (6 bases). This CDR3 is 13 amino acids long. Trimming pared 6 bases from V and 4 bases from J, leaving 12 bases between. The germline gives CDR1 MDHEN, CDR2 SYDVKM. The CDR3 region has the DNA TGTGCCAGCAGCTCCGGACAGTCCTATGGCTACACCTTC. This sequence encodes CASSSGQSYGYTF.

The genes are TRBV29-1 and TRBJ2-7; TRBD1 matches 11 bases. Looked up from germline, CDR1 is SQVTM and CDR2 is ANQGSEA. CDR3 length equals 14 residues. Trimming took 3 bases from V and 2 from J; bases not matched to a gene: 3. The CDR3 sequence is CSVDMGQGAYEQYF. DNA of the CDR3: TGCAGCGTTGATATGGGACAGGGGGCCTACGAGCAGTACTTC.

The rearrangement uses TRBV2 and TRBJ2-1; 7 nucleotides align to TRBD2. V shed 3 bases, J shed 4 bases, and the junction held 3 bases outside the gene matches. Germline values: CDR1 SNHLY, CDR2 FYNNEI. The CDR3 extends over 14 amino acids. As DNA, the CDR3 is TGTGCCAGCAGTGATGGGGGGGGGTACAATGAGCAGTTCTTC. It yields the protein CASSDGGGYNEQFF.

The chain combines TRBV7-2 with TRBJ1-3; 8 bases match TRBD1. The CDR3 is made up of 14 amino acids. Germline CDR1 reads SGHTA; CDR2 reads FQGNSA. V was pared by 6 bases and J by 4 bases, with 5 bases of the junction left unmatched. The CDR3 DNA is TGTGCCAGCAGACGGACAGGGACCGGAAACACCATATATTTT. This encodes CASRRTGTGNTIYF.

V is TRBV7-3 and J is TRBJ2-3; 9 nucleotides align to TRBD2. The V and J ends lost 5 bases and 1 base, in that order; junction bases with no gene match: 4. The CDR3 is 15 residues long. Germline V gene lookup returns CDR1 SGHTA and CDR2 FQGTGA. In DNA form, the CDR3 reads TGTGCCAGCAGCCTTCTAGCGGGGCGCACAGATACGCAGTATTTT. Amino acid sequence: CASSLLAGRTDTQYF.

CDR3 DNA: TGTGCCAGCAGCGCGTCCCAGGGTCGTGAAGCTTTCTTT. Encoded protein: CASSASQGREAFF. This rearrangement joins TRBV5-4 to TRBJ1-1; weak D call: TRBD1 (5 bases). This CDR3 spans 13 amino acids. The ends were cut back, 4 bases at V and 7 bases at J, with 14 bases in the middle. The germline CDR1 and CDR2 sequences are SGHNT and YYREEE (reference sequence).

J is TRBJ2-1 and V is TRBV7-3; 8 bases are shared with TRBD2. Germline lookup yields CDR1 SGHTA and CDR2 FQGTGA. This CDR3 contains 14 residues. V was clipped by 5 bases and J by 9 bases; unmatched bases: 9. Here the CDR3 reads CASSPWTSQGEQFF. DNA for the CDR3: TGTGCCAGCAGCCCTTGGACTAGCCAGGGTGAGCAGTTCTTC.

This clone turned up a few times. This chain joins TRBV4-1 and TRBJ1-1; 8 nucleotides match TRBD1. This CDR3 is built from 15 residues. V was pared by 2 bases and J by 3 bases, with 5 bases of the junction left unmatched. Looked up from germline, CDR1 is MGHRA and CDR2 is YSYEKL. The CDR3 DNA follows: TGCGCCAGCAGCCAATCCCAGGGGGCCCACACTGAAGCTTTCTTT. This gives the protein CASSQSQGAHTEAFF.

The gene calls are TRBV4-2 and TRBJ2-5; possible D gene TRBD2, 6 bases. The CDR3 has 16 residues. Looked up from germline, CDR1 is LGHNA and CDR2 is YNFKEQ. With 3 bases removed from V and 5 bases from J, the gap between germline ends came to 19 bases. CDR3 coding DNA: TGTGCCAGCAGCCATCGTGGGCTCGGGGGTGGGGAGACCCAGTACTTC. Its translation: CASSHRGLGGGETQYF.

This clone was detected only once. The chain joins TRBV28 to TRBJ2-3; maybe TRBD2 (5 bases). V shed 6 bases and J shed 0 bases, with 16 bases lying between them. The CDR3 is made up of 16 amino acids. Germline CDR1 is MDHEN and CDR2 is SYDVKM. CDR3 region: CASSSEEERSTDTQYF. The CDR3 coding sequence is TGTGCCAGCAGCTCCGAGGAGGAGCGGAGCACAGATACGCAGTATTTT.

The chain recombines TRBV25-1 with TRBJ2-7, with 14 positions matching TRBD2. Germline assignment: CDR1 MGHDK and CDR2 SYGVNS. The V gene end was trimmed by 4 bases and the J gene end by 6 bases; junction bases not matched to a gene: 8. The CDR3 runs 16 residues. The CDR3 spells CASSGGLAGVGGEQYF. The CDR3 nucleotides read TGTGCCAGCAGTGGGGGACTAGCGGGAGTGGGAGGCGAGCAGTACTTC.

The chain uses TRBV27 and TRBJ1-5, with 7 bases that match TRBD1. V lost 3 bases, J lost 6 bases, and 2 bases stayed unmatched. CDR1 and CDR2 (germline): MNHEY, SMNVEV (reference sequence). The CDR3 loop spans 13 amino acids. CDR3 DNA sequence: TGTGCCAGCAGTTTCAGGGGGGCTCAGCCCCAGCATTTT. Its protein is CASSFRGAQPQHF.

V usage is TRBV19 and J usage is TRBJ1-4; D call uncertain. V was trimmed by 1 base and J by 8 bases, leaving 8 bases between them. Germline-derived CDR1 and CDR2 are LNHDA and SQIVND (reference sequence). The CDR3 spans 13 residues. CDR3: CASSIATEEKLFF. In DNA form, the CDR3 reads TGTGCCAGTAGTATAGCGACGGAGGAAAAACTGTTTTTT.

This sequence joins TRBV5-1 and TRBJ2-5; D is unclear. The better agreement between TRBJ2-7 and the DNA end casts doubt on the J call. From germline, CDR1 is SGHRS and CDR2 YFSETQ. There are 12 residues in the CDR3. CDR3 sequence: CASSLNFAEQYF. CDR3 sequence (DNA): TGCGCCAGCAGCTTAAACTTCGCCGAGCAGTACTTC.

The J gene is TRBJ2-3, the V gene TRBV9; D is unresolved. There are 15 residues in the CDR3. Trimming pared 3 bases from V and 2 bases from J, leaving 13 bases between. Germline-derived CDR1 and CDR2 are SGDLS and YYNGEE. CDR3 in DNA: TGTGCCAGCAGCGCCCTTTTTGCACTCACAGATACGCAGTATTTT. Translation gives CASSALFALTDTQYF.

This clone was detected only a few times. The rearrangement links TRBV10-2 to TRBJ2-7; 11 bases fit TRBD2. From germline, CDR1 is WSHSY and CDR2 SAAADI. J was trimmed by 6 bases and V by 8 bases; bases with no gene match: 9. The CDR3 runs 14 residues. CDR3 sequence: CASGQGTSGSEQYF. CDR3 sequence (DNA): TGCGCCAGCGGGCAAGGGACTAGCGGATCCGAGCAGTACTTC.

The J gene is TRBJ1-3, the V gene TRBV30; TRBD1 matches 8 bases. Germline assignment: CDR1 GTSNPN and CDR2 SVGIG (reference sequence). The V segment lost 2 bases and the J segment 2 bases; nucleotides outside the gene matches: 2. This CDR3 is 14 amino acids long. The CDR3 sequence: CAWSTGGTGNTIYF. The CDR3 DNA follows: TGTGCCTGGAGTACAGGGGGAACTGGAAACACCATATATTTT.

The chain joins TRBV4-3 to TRBJ1-6; 9 nucleotides match TRBD1. The CDR3 consists of 14 residues. The V and J ends lost 8 bases and 9 bases, in that order; junction bases with no gene match: 8. CDR1 and CDR2 from the germline V gene are LGHNA and YSLEER. For the CDR3, the DNA is TGCGCCAGCGGTTTACAGGGGGCAGGTTCACCCCTCCACTTT. Protein: CASGLQGAGSPLHF.

The CDR3 loop is CAWGGGYQETQYF. The CDR3 coding sequence is TGTGCTTGGGGGGGAGGCTACCAAGAGACCCAGTACTTC. The chain recombines TRBV30 with TRBJ2-5; TRBD2 matches at 7 bases. There are 13 residues in the CDR3. Germline CDR1 GTSNPN, CDR2 SVGIG (reference sequence).